This T cell receptor (beta chain) was sequenced in a study of T-cell reconstitution after alpha-beta-depleted transplantation in children. Study results and limitations: The origin of alpha-beta T cells about two months after transplant was reportedly several hundred expanded graft clones. Elevated TCRbeta diversity at day 60 was traced, in some patients, to surviving recipient T cells and thymic progenitors. T-cell numbers and diversity one year post-transplant derived largely from freshly generated T cells.

This clonotype was seen only a few times. What it recognizes is unknown. Germline assignment: CDR1 SGHTA and CDR2 FQGNSA. The J segment lost 0 bases and the V segment lost 3 bases, leaving 5 bases of the junction unmatched. The CDR3 runs to 15 residues. During its preparation, the TCRbeta library received unique molecular identifiers. TCRdb reprocessed the PCR reads with MiXCR, giving one entry per CDR3 protein. This table has 81,000 or so distinct CDR3 sequences, roughly a sixth appearing once. This chain connects TRBV7-2 to TRBJ2-7; the match to TRBD2 covers 7 bases. The receptor comes from a male patient between 2 and 10 years old who had a stem cell transplant for acute lymphoblastic leukemia, so the T cells may come from the graft donor. The sequencing here drew on PBMCs, mostly from graft donor cells, taken 180 days after TCRalphabeta/CD19-depleted stem cell transplant. Here the CDR3 reads CASSFTSVNSYEQYF. The CDR3 nucleotides read TGTGCCAGCAGCTTCACTAGCGTAAACTCCTACGAGCAGTACTTC.